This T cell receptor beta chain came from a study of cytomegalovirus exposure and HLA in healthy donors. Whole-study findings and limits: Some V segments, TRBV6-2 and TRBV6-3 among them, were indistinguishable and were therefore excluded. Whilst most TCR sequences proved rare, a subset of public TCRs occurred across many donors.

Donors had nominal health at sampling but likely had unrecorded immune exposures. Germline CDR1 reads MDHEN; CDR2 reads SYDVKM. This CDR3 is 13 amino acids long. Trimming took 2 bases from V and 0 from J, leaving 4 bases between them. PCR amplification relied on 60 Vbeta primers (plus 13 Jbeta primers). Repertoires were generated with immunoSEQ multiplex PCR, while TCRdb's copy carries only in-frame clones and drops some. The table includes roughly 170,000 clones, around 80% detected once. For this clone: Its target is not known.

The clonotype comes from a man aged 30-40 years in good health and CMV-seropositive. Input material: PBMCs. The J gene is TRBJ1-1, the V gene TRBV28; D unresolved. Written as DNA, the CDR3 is TGTGCCAGCAGTTTAGGCTTGAACACTGAAGCTTTCTTT. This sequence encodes CASSLGLNTEAFF.